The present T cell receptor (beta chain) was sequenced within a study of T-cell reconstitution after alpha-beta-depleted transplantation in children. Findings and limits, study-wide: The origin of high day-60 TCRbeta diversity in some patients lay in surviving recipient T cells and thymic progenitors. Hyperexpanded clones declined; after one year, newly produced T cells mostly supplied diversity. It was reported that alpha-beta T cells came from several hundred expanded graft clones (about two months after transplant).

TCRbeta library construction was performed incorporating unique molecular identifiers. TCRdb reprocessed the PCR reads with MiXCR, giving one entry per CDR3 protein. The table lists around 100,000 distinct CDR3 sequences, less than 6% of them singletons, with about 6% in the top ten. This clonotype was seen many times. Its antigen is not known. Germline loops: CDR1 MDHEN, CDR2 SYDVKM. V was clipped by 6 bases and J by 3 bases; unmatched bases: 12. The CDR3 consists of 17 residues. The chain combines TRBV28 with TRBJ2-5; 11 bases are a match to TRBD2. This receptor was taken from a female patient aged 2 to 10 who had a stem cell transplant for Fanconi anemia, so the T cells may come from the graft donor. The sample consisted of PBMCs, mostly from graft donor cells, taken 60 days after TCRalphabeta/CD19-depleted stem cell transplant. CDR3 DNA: TGTGCCAGCAGGCCGATCCGGATGGGACTAGCGGAAGAGACCCAGTACTTC. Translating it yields CASRPIRMGLAEETQYF.